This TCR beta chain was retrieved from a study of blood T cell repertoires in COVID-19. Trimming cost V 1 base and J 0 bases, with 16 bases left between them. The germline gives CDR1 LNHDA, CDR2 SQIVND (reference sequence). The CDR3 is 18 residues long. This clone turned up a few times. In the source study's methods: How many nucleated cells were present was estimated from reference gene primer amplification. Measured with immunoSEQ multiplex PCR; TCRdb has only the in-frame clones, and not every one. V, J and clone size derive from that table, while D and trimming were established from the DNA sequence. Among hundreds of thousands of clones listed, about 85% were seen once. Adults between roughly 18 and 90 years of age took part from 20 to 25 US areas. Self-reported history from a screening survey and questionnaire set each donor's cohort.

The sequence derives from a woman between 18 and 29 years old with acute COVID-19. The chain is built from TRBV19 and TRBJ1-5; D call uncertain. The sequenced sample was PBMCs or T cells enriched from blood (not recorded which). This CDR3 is CASSIAWVERISNQPQHF. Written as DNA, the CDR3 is TGTGCCAGTAGTATAGCGTGGGTGGAGAGGATTAGCAATCAGCCCCAGCATTTT. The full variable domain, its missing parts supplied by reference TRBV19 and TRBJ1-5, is DGGITQSPKYLFRKEGQNVTLSCEQNLNHDAMYWYRQDPGQGLRLIYYSQIVNDFQKGDIAEGYSVSREKKESFPLTVTSAQKNPTAFYLCASSIAWVERISNQPQHFGDGTRLSIL.